The clone carrying this TCR beta chain was counted a few times. Its antigen is not known. The entry originates in a study of response to subunit inactivated influenza vaccine. MiXCR, applied by TCRdb to the RT-PCR reads, yields one record per CDR3 protein. Of some 500,000 distinct CDR3 sequences in the sample, 16% were seen once. Overall study results and limits: Authors suggested each seasonal flu vaccination may recruit only limited numbers of new T cells.

The V end was cut by 5 bases, the J end by 0 bases, with 4 bases between. Per the germline V gene, CDR1 is KGHDR and CDR2 is SFDVKD. The CDR3 spans 13 residues. This clonotype was obtained from a man aged 50-75 years who received an inactivated influenza vaccine. The chain combines TRBV24-1 with TRBJ2-1; D not resolved. The source was CD4+ T cells sorted from PBMCs, collected about 23 months after vaccination. The CDR3, as DNA: TGTGCCACCAGTGGCAACTCCTACAATGAGCAGTTCTTC. Protein product: CATSGNSYNEQFF.